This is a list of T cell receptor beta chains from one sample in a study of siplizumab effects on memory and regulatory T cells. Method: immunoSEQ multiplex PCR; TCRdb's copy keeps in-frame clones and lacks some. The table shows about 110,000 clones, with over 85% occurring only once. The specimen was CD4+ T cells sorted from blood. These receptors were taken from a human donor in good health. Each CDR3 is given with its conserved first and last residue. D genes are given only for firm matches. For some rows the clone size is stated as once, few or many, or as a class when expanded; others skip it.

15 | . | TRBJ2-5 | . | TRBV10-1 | TGCGCCACCAATATTAGCGGCGGACACCAAGAGACCCAGTACTTC | CATNISGGHQETQYF
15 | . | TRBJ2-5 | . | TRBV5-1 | TGCGCCAGCAGCTTGGCCGGGAACGCCCCCGAGACCCAGTACTTC | CASSLAGNAPETQYF
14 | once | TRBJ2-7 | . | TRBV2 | TGTGCCAGCAGTGATGTTATTGTTTCGAGCGGGCAGTACTTC | CASSDVIVSSGQYF
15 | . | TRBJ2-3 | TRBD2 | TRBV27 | TGTGCCAGCACTCTGGGCGGGAGACGGACAGATACGCAGTATTTT | CASTLGGRRTDTQYF
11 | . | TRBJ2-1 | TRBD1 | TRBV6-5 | TGTGCCAGCAGGACAGGACAGGCTGAGTTCTTC | CASRTGQAEFF
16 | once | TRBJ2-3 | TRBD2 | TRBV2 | TGTGCCAGCAGTGAATGGCGGGGGGCCTTCACAGATACGCAGTATTTT | CASSEWRGAFTDTQYF
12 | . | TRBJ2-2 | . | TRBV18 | TGTGCCAGCTCACCCTACACCGGGGAGCTGTTTTTT | CASSPYTGELFF
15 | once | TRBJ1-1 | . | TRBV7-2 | TGTGCCAGCAGCTTAGTTCTGGGGACCAACACTGAAGCTTTCTTT | CASSLVLGTNTEAFF
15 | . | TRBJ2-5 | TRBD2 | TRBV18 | TGTGCCAGCTCACCGGCTAGCGGGGGTCAAGAGACCCAGTACTTC | CASSPASGGQETQYF
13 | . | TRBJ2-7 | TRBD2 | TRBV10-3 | TGTGCCAGCCTACTAGCGGGAGGGCGCGAGCAGTACTTC | CASLLAGGREQYF
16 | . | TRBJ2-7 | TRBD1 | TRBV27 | TGTGCCAGCAGTCCCGGACAGGGCTCGAGCTCCTACGAGCAGTACTTC | CASSPGQGSSSYEQYF
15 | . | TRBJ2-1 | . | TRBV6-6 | TGTGCCAGCAGTTACGGGGACCCCCGGGACAATGAGCAGTTCTTC | CASSYGDPRDNEQFF
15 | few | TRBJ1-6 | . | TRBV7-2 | TGTGCCAGCAGCCGGGGGGAGATCTATAATTCACCCCTCCACTTT | CASSRGEIYNSPLHF
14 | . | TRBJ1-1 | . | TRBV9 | TGTGCCAGCAGCGTAGGACGGGGCCGAGCTGAAGCTTTCTTT | CASSVGRGRAEAFF